The 6 T cell receptor beta chains in this list originate from one sample, sequenced in a study of T cell responses to AZD1222 COVID-19 vaccine. TCRdb's copy holds only in-frame clones and misses some; the assay was immunoSEQ multiplex PCR. Among about 130,000 clones listed, about 90% were seen once. The input for sequencing was peripheral blood, taken 28 days after the second AZD1222 dose. Receptors originate from an adult who received the AZD1222 COVID-19 vaccine.

This chain uses TRBV9 with TRBJ1-6, with D possibly being TRBD1 (6 bases). The CDR3 has 17 residues. Trimming left V 0 bases short and J 5 bases short, with 15 bases between. Germline assignment: CDR1 SGDLS and CDR2 YYNGEE. The CDR3 protein is CASSVGPGQGDNSPLHF. The CDR3 DNA follows: TGTGCCAGCAGCGTAGGTCCGGGACAAGGCGATAATTCACCCCTCCACTTT.

The chain links TRBV5-1 to TRBJ1-2, with 10 bases fitting TRBD1. The CDR3 has 15 amino acids. J was trimmed by 4 bases and V by 4 bases; bases with no gene match: 7. Per the germline V gene, CDR1 is SGHRS and CDR2 is YFSETQ. The CDR3 sequence: CASSEGTGASYGYTF. The CDR3 DNA is TGCGCCAGCAGCGAGGGGACAGGGGCTTCCTATGGCTACACCTTC.

This chain links TRBV7-9 with TRBJ2-7, with D perhaps TRBD2 (5 bases). CDR1 is SEHNR and CDR2 is FQNEAQ in the germline V gene (reference sequence). CDR3 length: 16 amino acids. V dropped 1 base and J dropped 1 base, with 14 bases sitting between them. CDR3: CASSLVAGPGSYEQYF. In DNA form, the CDR3 reads TGTGCCAGCAGCTTAGTAGCAGGCCCGGGGTCCTACGAGCAGTACTTC.

This clone was counted a single time. V is TRBV4-3 and J is TRBJ2-3, with a possible D match to TRBD2 (5 bases). Germline lookup yields CDR1 LGHNA and CDR2 YSLEER. The CDR3 runs 15 residues. V was trimmed by 0 bases and J by 5 bases, leaving 12 bases between them. The CDR3 loop is CASSQDPGRVDTQYF. Here the CDR3 DNA reads TGCGCCAGCAGCCAAGATCCTGGGCGGGTAGATACGCAGTATTTT.

The V gene is TRBV4-1, the J gene TRBJ1-5, with D perhaps matching TRBD1 (6 bases). Germline V gene lookup returns CDR1 MGHRA and CDR2 YSYEKL. The ends were cut back, 1 base at V and 6 bases at J, with 13 bases in the middle. CDR3 length: 15 amino acids. The CDR3 spells CASSQVGGRIQPQHF. The CDR3, as DNA: TGCGCCAGCAGCCAAGTTGGGGGCCGGATTCAGCCCCAGCATTTT.

This clone was seen just once. V gene TRBV28 combines with J gene TRBJ2-1; 13 positions match TRBD2. This CDR3 has 17 residues. V shed 6 bases, J shed 4 bases, and the junction held 9 bases outside the gene matches. In germline, CDR1 is MDHEN, CDR2 SYDVKM. The CDR3 spells CASSGTSGNLLYNEQFF. The CDR3 region has the DNA TGTGCCAGCAGCGGGACTAGCGGGAATTTACTATACAATGAGCAGTTCTTC. Full variable domain (missing parts from reference TRBV28 and TRBJ2-1): DVKVTQSSRYLVKRTGEKVFLECVQDMDHENMFWYRQDPGLGLRLIYFSYDVKMKEKGDIPEGYSVSREKKERFSLILESASTNQTSMYLCASSGTSGNLLYNEQFFGPGTRLTVL.